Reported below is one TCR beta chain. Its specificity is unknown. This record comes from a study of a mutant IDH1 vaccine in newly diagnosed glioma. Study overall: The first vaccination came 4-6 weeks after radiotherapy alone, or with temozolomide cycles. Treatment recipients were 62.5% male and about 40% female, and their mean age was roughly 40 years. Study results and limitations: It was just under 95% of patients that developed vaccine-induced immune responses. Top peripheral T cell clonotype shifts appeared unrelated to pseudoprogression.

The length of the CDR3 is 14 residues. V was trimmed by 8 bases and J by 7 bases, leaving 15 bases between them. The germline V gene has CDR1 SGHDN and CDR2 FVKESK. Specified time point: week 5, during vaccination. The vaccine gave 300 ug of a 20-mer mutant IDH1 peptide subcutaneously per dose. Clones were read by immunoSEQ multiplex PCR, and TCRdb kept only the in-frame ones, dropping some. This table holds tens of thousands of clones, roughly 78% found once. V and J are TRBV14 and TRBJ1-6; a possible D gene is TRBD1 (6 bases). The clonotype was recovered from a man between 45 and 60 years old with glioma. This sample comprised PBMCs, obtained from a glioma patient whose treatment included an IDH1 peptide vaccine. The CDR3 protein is CASSSGGRNSPLHF. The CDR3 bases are TGTGCCAGCTCAAGCGGGGGCCGAAATTCACCCCTCCACTTT. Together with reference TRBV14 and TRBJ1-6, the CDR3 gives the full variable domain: EAGVTQFPSHSVIEKGQTVTLRCDPISGHDNLYWYRRVMGKEIKFLLHFVKESKQDESGMPNNRFLAERTGGTYSTLKVQPAELEDSGVYFCASSSGGRNSPLHFGNGTRLTVT.